These T cell receptor beta chains were read from a single sample in a study of shared clonotypes between healthy human individuals. Clones were sequenced by immunoSEQ multiplex PCR, and TCRdb holds only the in-frame ones, with some missing. The sample consists of some 2,100,000 clones, around 95% of them appearing once. Sequencing was done on a sample of naive CD4+ T cells sorted from blood. Receptors were obtained from a man between 18 and 35 years old in good health. Each CDR3 is given with its conserved first and last residue. A D gene is named only where the DNA matches it firmly. Size is stated for part of the rows, as once, few or many counts, or as a class when the clone is expanded.

d_gene | j_gene | abundance | v_gene | CDR3nt | CDR3aa
. | TRBJ1-1 | . | TRBV18 | TGTGCCAGCTCACCAAACGGACAGAACACTGAAGCTTTCTTT | CASSPNGQNTEAFF
TRBD2 | TRBJ2-1 | . | TRBV29-1 | TGCAGCGGGACTAGCGGGGGGAGGAGCGGTGAGCAGTTCTTC | CSGTSGGRSGEQFF
TRBD1 | TRBJ2-5 | . | TRBV2 | TGTGCCAGCAGCCGGGACAGGGACGGGACCCAGTACTTC | CASSRDRDGTQYF
. | TRBJ1-5 | . | TRBV21-1 | TGTGCCAGCACCGACAACAGGGGCCCCCTGCCCAATCAGCCCCAGCATTTT | CASTDNRGPLPNQPQHF
TRBD1 | TRBJ2-7 | . | TRBV4-1 | TGCGCCAGCAGCGCCCGACAGGGTCCCTACGAGCAGTACTTC | CASSARQGPYEQYF
. | TRBJ2-2 | . | TRBV7-9 | TGTGCCAGCAGCCTTAGAACGGGTCCAAAAGGAGGAACCGGGGAGCTGTTTTTT | CASSLRTGPKGGTGELFF
. | TRBJ1-1 | . | TRBV27 | TGTGCCAGCATTGGAGGGACGGAAGCTTTCTTT | CASIGGTEAFF
. | TRBJ2-5 | . | TRBV29-1 | TGCAGCGGGACTGGGGGGCGCGAAGAGACCCAGTACTTC | CSGTGGREETQYF
. | TRBJ1-1 | . | TRBV5-1 | TGCGCCAGCAGCTTGAACAGCCCCACTTGGGGGAACACTGAAGCTTTCTTT | CASSLNSPTWGNTEAFF
. | TRBJ1-1 | . | TRBV30 | TGTGCCTGGAGTGTAAGGCAGGATATGAACACTGAAGCTTTCTTT | CAWSVRQDMNTEAFF
. | TRBJ1-5 | few | TRBV5-1 | TGCGCCAGCAGTTCGGAGGGAGGTCAGCCCCAGCATTTT | CASSSEGGQPQHF
TRBD2 | TRBJ2-1 | . | TRBV2 | TGTGCCAGCAAAGAACTAGCGGGCTCCTACAATGAGCAGTTCTTC | CASKELAGSYNEQFF
TRBD2 | TRBJ2-1 | once | TRBV2 | TGTGCCAGCAGTTACCTAGCGGGAGGACACAATGAGCAGTTCTTC | CASSYLAGGHNEQFF
TRBD1 | TRBJ2-7 | . | TRBV28 | TGTGCCAGCAGTTCCCCTGGACAGGGGCTCTCCTACGAGCAGTACTTC | CASSSPGQGLSYEQYF
. | TRBJ1-6 | . | TRBV30 | TGTGCCTGGAGTAGATACAGCGTGAATTCACCCCTCCACTTT | CAWSRYSVNSPLHF
. | TRBJ1-2 | once | TRBV6-6 | TGTGCCAGCAACAACGGGGGCCTCGGGGGCTACACCTTC | CASNNGGLGGYTF
. | TRBJ2-5 | . | TRBV7-9 | TGTGCCAGCAGCCATCCCGGGCCCCAAGAGACCCAGTACTTC | CASSHPGPQETQYF
TRBD2 | TRBJ2-7 | . | TRBV5-1 | TGCGCCAGCAGCACTAGGACTAGCCAGAGCTACGAGCAGTACTTC | CASSTRTSQSYEQYF
. | TRBJ2-7 | . | TRBV6-5 | TGTGCCAGCAGTTACCGGGGACTTTACGAGCAGTACTTC | CASSYRGLYEQYF
. | TRBJ2-7 | . | TRBV5-1 | TGCGCCAGCAGCTTGGGTCAGGGGTTAAACGAGCAGTACTTC | CASSLGQGLNEQYF
. | TRBJ2-5 | . | TRBV5-1 | TGCGCCAGCAGCCCCGGCCCAAGCCAAGAGACCCAGTACTTC | CASSPGPSQETQYF
TRBD1 | TRBJ1-6 | . | TRBV18 | TGTGCCAGCTCACCAGGACAGGGTTCACCCCTCCACTTT | CASSPGQGSPLHF
. | TRBJ1-2 | . | TRBV5-4 | TGTGCCAGCAGCTATGTCTCCCAGGGACGATACACCTTC | CASSYVSQGRYTF
. | TRBJ1-1 | . | TRBV7-2 | TGTGCCGGGGGGTTACTGAACACTGAAGCTTTCTTT | CAGGLLNTEAFF
. | TRBJ1-3 | once | TRBV10-3 | TGTGCCATCAGTGAGTCGACAGCTGGAAACACCATATATTTT | CAISESTAGNTIYF
. | TRBJ2-7 | . | TRBV5-1 | TGCGCCAGCAGCCCCCGAGTAGGGGACGTACTTTCCTACGAGCAGTACTTC | CASSPRVGDVLSYEQYF
. | TRBJ2-1 | . | TRBV27 | TGTGCCAGCAGAGGACTGTTACCTAGGTCCTACAATGAGCAGTTCTTC | CASRGLLPRSYNEQFF
. | TRBJ2-7 | . | TRBV10-1 | TGCGCCAGCAGTGAGTCTGACAGTCCCTACGAGCAGTACTTC | CASSESDSPYEQYF
. | TRBJ2-3 | once | TRBV5-1 | TGCGCCAGCAGCCCGGGGTTCAGCACAGATACGCAGTATTTT | CASSPGFSTDTQYF
. | TRBJ2-7 | . | TRBV5-1 | TGCGCCAGCAGCTCCCCTGATCCTCCCCCCTACGAGCAGTACTTC | CASSSPDPPPYEQYF
. | TRBJ2-7 | . | TRBV6-6 | TGTGCCAGCAGTTACAGGGGCAGGGACTACGAGCAGTACTTC | CASSYRGRDYEQYF
. | TRBJ2-1 | . | TRBV11-2 | TGTGCCAGCAGCTTAGAACCTTTATTGAACTCGGGTGAGCAGTTCTTC | CASSLEPLLNSGEQFF
. | TRBJ1-2 | . | TRBV21-1 | TGTGCCAGCAGCAAAGGGGAGATCTACTATGGCTACACCTTC | CASSKGEIYYGYTF
. | TRBJ1-6 | . | TRBV7-8 | TGTGCCAGCAGCTTCGGGGCCAGCTCCTATAATTCACCCCTCCACTTT | CASSFGASSYNSPLHF
. | TRBJ1-1 | . | TRBV10-3 | TGTGCCATCAGTGAGTCAAACACTCGGCGGAACACTGAAGCTTTCTTT | CAISESNTRRNTEAFF
. | TRBJ2-7 | . | TRBV6-5 | TGTGCCAGCAGTTACCGGGCCGGGGCTCCCTACGAGCAGTACTTC | CASSYRAGAPYEQYF
. | TRBJ1-5 | . | TRBV6-4 | TGTGCCAGCAGTGAAGAAGGGGGTCAGCCCCAGCATTTT | CASSEEGGQPQHF
. | TRBJ2-7 | . | TRBV6-5 | TGTGCCAGCAGACGGGACGGTGTAGCCTACGAGCAGTACTTC | CASRRDGVAYEQYF
. | TRBJ1-3 | . | TRBV6-5 | TGTGCCAGCCAGAGGGGCTCGGCTGGAAACACCATATATTTT | CASQRGSAGNTIYF
TRBD2 | TRBJ2-1 | . | TRBV7-3 | TGTGCCAGCAGCTCCTCAGGACTAGCGGGGGGCAATGAGCAGTTCTTC | CASSSSGLAGGNEQFF
. | TRBJ2-5 | . | TRBV7-3 | TGTGCCAGCAGCTTAACGGGGGTCCAGGAGACCCAGTACTTC | CASSLTGVQETQYF
TRBD1 | TRBJ1-6 | . | TRBV5-1 | TGCGCCAGCAGCCGGGACAGGGAAGGTTCACCCCTCCACTTT | CASSRDREGSPLHF
. | TRBJ2-7 | . | TRBV11-2 | TGTGCCAGCAGCTTGGGACGGGGTAGCGCCTCCTACGAGCAGTACTTC | CASSLGRGSASYEQYF
TRBD2 | TRBJ2-3 | . | TRBV10-3 | TGTGCCGTCCTAGCGGGACCTTGGGGCACAGATACGCAGTATTTT | CAVLAGPWGTDTQYF
. | TRBJ1-5 | . | TRBV7-8 | TGTGCCAGCAGCTTAGGAGATTACCAGCCCCAGCATTTT | CASSLGDYQPQHF
. | TRBJ2-2 | . | TRBV5-1 | TGCGCCAGCGGAGACGCGCTTGCGGACACCGGGGAGCTGTTTTTT | CASGDALADTGELFF
. | TRBJ1-1 | . | TRBV18 | TGTGCCAGCTCACGCGTCGCTGACACGGGGAGGTCTGACACTGAAGCTTTCTTT | CASSRVADTGRSDTEAFF
. | TRBJ1-3 | . | TRBV30 | TGTGCCTGGAGGCAACCGAACACCATATATTTT | CAWRQPNTIYF
TRBD1 | TRBJ2-5 | . | TRBV11-2 | TGTGCCAGCAGCTTAGCCGGGACAGGGATCCAAGAGACCCAGTACTTC | CASSLAGTGIQETQYF
TRBD1 | TRBJ2-1 | once | TRBV6-5 | TGTGCCAGCAGCTTTACAGGGGACCCCTACAATGAGCAGTTCTTC | CASSFTGDPYNEQFF
. | TRBJ2-5 | . | TRBV5-1 | TGCGCCAGCAGCTTGGTTGGGCTCTCGGAGACCCAGTACTTC | CASSLVGLSETQYF